These 31 T cell receptor beta chains were all obtained from the same sample, sequenced in a study of blood T cell repertoires in COVID-19. Repertoires were generated with immunoSEQ multiplex PCR, while TCRdb's copy carries only in-frame clones and drops some. The sample holds some 120,000 clones, more than 75% seen once. The sample taken for sequencing was peripheral blood. The origin of the receptors is a human donor in a cohort sampled during active COVID-19.

V and J are TRBV29-1 and TRBJ2-7; 7 bases fit TRBD2. Germline trimming cut 4 bases from V and 7 bases from J; bases unmatched to any gene: 4. Germline values: CDR1 SQVTM, CDR2 ANQGSEA. This CDR3 is built from 11 residues. As DNA, the CDR3 is TGCAGCGTTGGTCTAGCGGAGGAGCAGTACTTC. This gives the protein CSVGLAEEQYF.

The rearrangement links TRBV19 to TRBJ2-5; 9 nucleotides agree with TRBD2. The CDR3 is made up of 16 amino acids. Per the germline V gene, CDR1 is LNHDA and CDR2 is SQIVND (reference sequence). After removal of 7 bases from V and 2 bases from J, the junction contained 11 bases not matched to a gene. The CDR3 DNA reads TGTGCCAGTACTTCCCCGCGCGGGGGGGCACAAGAGACCCAGTACTTC. Its protein is CASTSPRGGAQETQYF.

The chain employs TRBV2 and TRBJ2-1, with TRBD2 matching 12 bases. Germline lookup yields CDR1 SNHLY and CDR2 FYNNEI. The CDR3 loop spans 14 amino acids. The J segment lost 6 bases and the V segment lost 4 bases, leaving 1 base of the junction unmatched. Here the CDR3 reads CASSGTSGVNEQFF. The CDR3 bases are TGTGCCAGCAGTGGGACTAGCGGGGTCAATGAGCAGTTCTTC.

The chain recombines TRBV3-1 (or the pseudogene TRBV3-2) with TRBJ2-7, with D possibly matching TRBD2 (5 bases). The CDR3 length is 13 residues. From germline, CDR1 is LGHDT and CDR2 YNNKEL (reference sequence). Trimming stripped 1 base from V and 6 bases from J, with 10 bases between. The CDR3 DNA sequence: TGTGCCAGCAGCCAAGCGGGAACTGGCGAGCAGTACTTC. This encodes CASSQAGTGEQYF.

The chain combines TRBV7-8 with TRBJ2-1, with TRBD2 matching over 11 bases. The CDR3 has 17 residues. The ends lost 5 bases at V and 9 bases at J; junction bases unmatched: 15. Germline CDR1 SGHVS, CDR2 FQNEAQ. CDR3 residues: CASSPRASGGPFSEQFF. In nucleotides, the CDR3 is TGTGCCAGCAGCCCTCGGGCTAGCGGGGGGCCATTCAGTGAGCAGTTCTTC.

The chain combines TRBV25-1 with TRBJ1-2; no definite D call. Trimming pared 5 bases from V and 4 bases from J, leaving 11 bases between. Germline-derived CDR1 and CDR2 are MGHDK and SYGVNS. The CDR3 runs to 13 residues. CDR3: CASSQSQVYGYTF. CDR3 DNA sequence: TGTGCCAGCAGTCAGTCGCAGGTCTATGGCTACACCTTC.

This rearrangement joins TRBV27 to TRBJ2-5; D is undetermined. Germline CDR1 and CDR2: MNHEY and SMNVEV (reference sequence). The CDR3 length is 15 residues. Trimming took 2 bases from V and 4 from J, leaving 14 bases between them. The CDR3 loop is CASSLTLASGETQYF. CDR3 nucleotides: TGTGCCAGCAGTTTAACCTTAGCAAGTGGAGAGACCCAGTACTTC.

The V call is TRBV2, the J call TRBJ1-1; a weak D match, TRBD1 (5 bases). V dropped 6 bases and J dropped 5 bases, with 7 bases sitting between them. Germline V lookup: CDR1 SNHLY, CDR2 FYNNEI. This CDR3 is 11 amino acids long. CDR3 DNA: TGTGCCAGCAGGGGGGGGACTGAAGCTTTCTTT. Protein sequence: CASRGGTEAFF.

This chain joins TRBV5-1 and TRBJ1-5; 8 bases align to TRBD1. The CDR3 has 17 amino acids. Per the germline V gene, CDR1 is SGHRS and CDR2 is YFSETQ. The trim removed 0 bases at V and 2 bases at J, leaving 7 bases unmatched. The CDR3 nucleotides read TGCGCCAGCAGCTTGGCACCCGGGGGACAGGGCAATCAGCCCCAGCATTTT. It encodes CASSLAPGGQGNQPQHF.

CDR3 sequence (DNA): TGTGCCAGCAGTGAATACAGGGGGAGCAATCAGCCCCAGCATTTT. Amino acid sequence: CASSEYRGSNQPQHF. The J gene is TRBJ1-5, the V gene TRBV2, with 8 bases matching TRBD1. The CDR3 is 15 residues long. After removal of 2 bases from V and 1 base from J, the junction contained 1 base not matched to a gene. CDR1 and CDR2 (germline): SNHLY, FYNNEI.

The CDR3 DNA sequence: TGTGCCAGCTCATCCGGGGACAGGACCTACGAGCAGTACTTC. Its protein product is CASSSGDRTYEQYF. The chain is built from TRBV18 and TRBJ2-7; 8 bases fit TRBD1. J lost 2 bases, V lost 5 bases, and 5 bases had no gene match. Germline CDR1 and CDR2: KGHSH and LQKENI. The CDR3 extends over 14 amino acids.

The gene calls are TRBV7-2 and TRBJ2-1; D gene ambiguous. V shed 3 bases and J shed 0 bases, with 9 bases lying between them. Germline CDR1 SGHTA, CDR2 FQGNSA. This CDR3 region has 15 residues. CDR3 sequence: CASSFIRSSYNEQFF. CDR3 in DNA: TGTGCCAGCAGCTTTATCCGGAGCTCCTACAATGAGCAGTTCTTC. Using reference TRBV7-2 and TRBJ2-1 for the parts outside the CDR3, the full variable domain is GAGVSQSPSNKVTEKGKDVELRCDPISGHTALYWYRQSLGQGLEFLIYFQGNSAPDKSGLPSDRFSAERTGGSVSTLTIQRTQQEDSAVYLCASSFIRSSYNEQFFGPGTRLTVL.

This clone was detected a few times. The rearrangement uses TRBV5-6 and TRBJ1-2; D gene unclear. Germline CDR1 is SGHDT and CDR2 is YYEEEE. Between the trimmed V and J ends, which lost 1 base and 4 bases, there was a span of 8 bases. This CDR3 contains 13 residues. The CDR3 DNA reads TGTGCCAGCAGCTTGTCTTACGGCTATGGCTACACCTTC. This codes for CASSLSYGYGYTF.

This chain joins TRBV7-9 and TRBJ2-5, with 7 bases identical to TRBD2. The germline gives CDR1 SEHNR, CDR2 FQNEAQ (reference sequence). This CDR3 is 13 amino acids long. V shed 5 bases and J 5 bases; nucleotides not matched to a gene: 5. The CDR3: CASSMTSFETQYF. CDR3 sequence (DNA): TGTGCCAGCAGCATGACTAGCTTTGAGACCCAGTACTTC.

This clone is a singleton in its sample. V usage is TRBV4-1 and J usage is TRBJ2-2, with 8 bases aligning to TRBD2. Trimming took 6 bases from V and 1 from J; bases not matched to a gene: 13. The CDR3 is made up of 18 amino acids. The germline V gene encodes CDR1 MGHRA and CDR2 YSYEKL. CDR3 sequence: CASRILLSAGVNTGELFF. The CDR3 nucleotides read TGCGCCAGCAGAATTCTACTCTCAGCGGGGGTGAACACCGGGGAGCTGTTTTTT.

This chain uses TRBV2 with TRBJ2-7; D uncertain. The CDR3 contains 15 residues. The V and J ends lost 7 bases and 0 bases respectively, with 16 bases between them. Germline-derived CDR1 and CDR2 are SNHLY and FYNNEI. CDR3 in DNA: TGTGCCAGCAAAAATCTCGCGGCCAACTCCTACGAGCAGTACTTC. It is translated as CASKNLAANSYEQYF.

This clone was observed a handful of times. V is TRBV16 and J is TRBJ1-5; TRBD1 matches at 7 bases. CDR3 length equals 14 residues. Germline assignment: CDR1 KGHSY and CDR2 FQNENV. V shed 3 bases and J 3 bases; nucleotides not matched to a gene: 2. This CDR3 reads CASSQGQINQPQHF. The CDR3 DNA follows: TGTGCCAGCAGCCAGGGACAGATCAATCAGCCCCAGCATTTT.

The V call is TRBV29-1, the J call TRBJ2-5; D is unclear. Germline loops: CDR1 SQVTM, CDR2 ANQGSEA. The CDR3 runs 10 residues. Trimming removed 3 bases from V and 5 bases from J, with 4 bases in between. The CDR3 reads CSVDGETQYF. The DNA for the CDR3 is TGCAGCGTTGACGGTGAGACCCAGTACTTC.

This CDR3 reads CASRERGGQDTQYF. The CDR3 DNA is TGTGCCAGCAGAGAGCGGGGGGGCCAAGATACGCAGTATTTT. The rearrangement uses TRBV6-5 and TRBJ2-3, with 10 bases that match TRBD2. The CDR3 loop spans 14 amino acids. Looked up from germline, CDR1 is MNHEY and CDR2 is SVGAGI. Trimming removed 6 bases from V and 5 bases from J; junction bases left unmatched: 5.

The rearrangement uses TRBV10-3 and TRBJ2-5; D call uncertain. Germline lookup yields CDR1 ENHRY and CDR2 SYGVKD. This CDR3 has 12 residues. Trimming left V 5 bases short and J 5 bases short, with 9 bases between. CDR3 sequence reads: CAISPGGETQYF. CDR3 sequence (DNA): TGTGCCATCAGTCCGGGTGGCGAGACCCAGTACTTC.

J is TRBJ1-1 and V is TRBV29-1; D not certain. CDR1 and CDR2 (germline): SQVTM, ANQGSEA. V lost 4 bases and J lost 0, with 9 bases in between. The CDR3 has 13 amino acids. The CDR3 here is CSVGNLMNTEAFF. The CDR3 DNA reads as TGCAGCGTTGGTAACCTAATGAACACTGAAGCTTTCTTT.

In its sample, this clone was seen a few times. At one end, the junction sequence differs from germline, possibly due to a read error. This sample includes further DNA sequences coding for the same CDR3. The chain uses TRBV7-7 and TRBJ2-2; 10 bases line up with TRBD2. The CDR3 runs 16 residues. Germline CDR1 reads SSHAT; CDR2 reads FNYEAQ (reference sequence). The CDR3 coding sequence is TGTGCTAGCAGCCCAACCGGGACTAGCGTGGCCGGGGAGCTGTTTTTT. This sequence encodes CASSPTGTSVAGELFF. The full variable domain, its missing parts supplied by reference TRBV7-7 and TRBJ2-2, is GAGVSQSPRYKVTKRGQDVTLRCDPISSHATLYWYQQALGQGPEFLTYFNYEAQPDKSGLPSDRFSAERPEGSISTLTIQRTEQRDSAMYRCASSPTGTSVAGELFFGEGSRLTVL.

The chain employs TRBV3-1 (or the pseudogene TRBV3-2) and TRBJ1-2, with D possibly TRBD1 on 6 matching bases. V gave up 6 bases and J gave up 5 bases, with 19 bases separating them. There are 15 residues in the CDR3. Germline assignment: CDR1 LGHDT and CDR2 YNNKEL (reference sequence). In nucleotides, the CDR3 is TGTGCCAGCAGTCGAAATGCAGGGGAACGGTATGGCTACACCTTC. This gives the protein CASSRNAGERYGYTF.

The chain couples TRBV5-5 to TRBJ2-7; D unclear. This CDR3 is built from 13 residues. Trimming removed 0 bases at V and 2 bases at J, with 6 bases between. CDR1 is SGHKS and CDR2 is YYEKEE in the germline V gene (reference sequence). DNA for the CDR3: TGTGCCAGCAGCTTGGGAGCCCCCTACGAGCAGTACTTC. Amino acid sequence: CASSLGAPYEQYF.

V gene TRBV4-1 combines with J gene TRBJ2-5, with 10 positions matching TRBD2. This CDR3 is 18 amino acids long. The junction had 9 bases not matched to a gene; V was cut back by 1 base and J by 1 base. Germline lookup yields CDR1 MGHRA and CDR2 YSYEKL. In nucleotides, the CDR3 is TGCGCCAGCAGCCAAGTCGAATCCGGGACTAGCGTCCAAGAGACCCAGTACTTC. Translation: CASSQVESGTSVQETQYF.

The CDR3 loop reads CASLEAYGYTF. CDR3 coding DNA: TGTGCCAGCCTTGAGGCCTATGGCTACACCTTC. The V call is TRBV6-5, the J call TRBJ1-2, with D hard to call. The CDR3 runs to 11 residues. Germline V gives CDR1 MNHEY, CDR2 SVGAGI. The ends were cut back, 8 bases at V and 4 bases at J, with 8 bases in the middle.

This clone was observed a handful of times. The chain employs TRBV9 and TRBJ2-3; D is perhaps TRBD1 (6 bases). Deletions cut 3 bases from V and 0 bases from J, with 17 bases between. The CDR3 runs to 17 residues. Germline CDR1 SGDLS, CDR2 YYNGEE. CDR3 DNA sequence: TGTGCCAGCAGCGGAGTTCTGGGGGCTTTCAGCACAGATACGCAGTATTTT. Protein sequence: CASSGVLGAFSTDTQYF.

This clone turned up a few times. V gene TRBV5-6 combines with J gene TRBJ2-2; 9 bases line up with TRBD2. The germline gives CDR1 SGHDT, CDR2 YYEEEE. The CDR3 consists of 17 residues. V lost 4 bases to trimming and J lost 5 bases; unmatched junction nucleotides: 12. The CDR3 DNA is TGTGCCAGCAGCCCCAATCCTAGCGGGGCACGGACCGGGGAGCTGTTTTTT. Translation gives CASSPNPSGARTGELFF.

V and J are TRBV6-4 and TRBJ1-6; 8 bases agree with TRBD1. The length of the CDR3 is 21 residues. The germline V gene encodes CDR1 MRHNA and CDR2 SNTAGT. V shed 2 bases, J shed 8 bases, and the junction held 23 bases outside the gene matches. The CDR3 spells CASSDRIRVSRGREGDSPLHF. The CDR3 DNA reads as TGTGCCAGCAGTGACAGGATACGGGTGTCCAGGGGGCGGGAGGGAGATTCACCCCTCCACTTT.

The chain recombines TRBV14 with TRBJ1-5; D unresolved. Germline lookup yields CDR1 SGHDN and CDR2 FVKESK. V lost 4 bases and J 0 bases, leaving 4 bases between the germline ends. The CDR3 extends over 13 amino acids. CDR3 amino acids: CASSLHSNQPQHF. The CDR3, as DNA: TGTGCCAGCAGCCTACATAGCAATCAGCCCCAGCATTTT.

The chain couples TRBV6-1 to TRBJ2-7, with TRBD2 identical over 7 bases. J was trimmed by 3 bases and V by 1 base; bases with no gene match: 9. The germline CDR1 and CDR2 sequences are MNHNS and SASEGT. The CDR3 is made up of 16 amino acids. The CDR3 spells CASSEEGGVIFYEQYF. The CDR3 nucleotides are TGTGCCAGCAGTGAAGAGGGAGGGGTCATATTCTACGAGCAGTACTTC.